What follows are 28 T cell receptor beta chains derived from one specimen sequenced in a study of cytomegalovirus exposure and HLA in healthy donors. The PCR employed 60 Vbeta primers together with 13 Jbeta primers. Clones were read by immunoSEQ multiplex PCR, and TCRdb kept only the in-frame ones, dropping some. The sample yields 97,000 or so clones, roughly 81% seen once. Source material: PBMCs. These receptors were obtained from a middle-aged man in good health and CMV-seronegative.

The chain joins TRBV5-1 to TRBJ2-6; D is uncertain. CDR1 is SGHRS and CDR2 is YFSETQ in the germline V gene. CDR3 length equals 13 residues. V shed 5 bases and J shed 2 bases, with 5 bases lying between them. CDR3 bases: TGCGCCAGCAGTACGGCTGGGGCCAACGTCCTGACTTTC. It encodes CASSTAGANVLTF.

The chain is built from TRBV9 and TRBJ2-1, with 10 bases matching TRBD2. V dropped 0 bases and J dropped 10; count of bases not matched to a gene: 10. From germline, CDR1 is SGDLS and CDR2 YYNGEE. The CDR3 length is 16 residues. The CDR3 DNA reads TGTGCCAGCAGCGTAGCGAGCGGGGGGGCCTTTTTCGAGCAGTTCTTC. This codes for CASSVASGGAFFEQFF.

The CDR3, as DNA: TGTGCCAGCAGCGCCTTAGCGGGGAATCAAGAGACCCAGTACTTC. As protein: CASSALAGNQETQYF. The chain employs TRBV6-4 and TRBJ2-5, with 8 bases aligning to TRBD2. The V gene end was trimmed by 6 bases and the J gene end by 2 bases; junction bases not matched to a gene: 8. The CDR3 is 15 amino acids. CDR1 is MRHNA and CDR2 is SNTAGT in the germline V gene.

This clone was picked up one time. DNA for the CDR3: TGTGCCAGTAATCCACGAGGCAATCAGCCCCAGCATTTT. Translating gives CASNPRGNQPQHF. The chain uses TRBV19 and TRBJ1-5, with D hard to call. CDR1 and CDR2 (germline): LNHDA, SQIVND (reference sequence). The V end was cut by 7 bases, the J end by 2 bases, with 9 bases between. This CDR3 comprises 13 residues.

The chain employs TRBV5-6 and TRBJ2-7; D is uncertain. Per germline, CDR1 SGHDT and CDR2 YYEEEE. The CDR3 length is 13 residues. Deletions cut 6 bases from V and 6 bases from J, with 16 bases between. The CDR3 bases are TGTGCCAGCACCCCGTACGGGTCGTCCGAGCAGTACTTC. It translates to CASTPYGSSEQYF.

The genes are TRBV5-1 and TRBJ1-1; 7 bases fit TRBD1. Unmatched junction bases numbered 3, after V lost 0 bases and J lost 4 bases. Germline lookup yields CDR1 SGHRS and CDR2 YFSETQ. This CDR3 is 14 amino acids long. CDR3 region: CASSLEAGGTEAFF. In DNA form, the CDR3 reads TGCGCCAGCAGCTTGGAGGCAGGGGGCACTGAAGCTTTCTTT.

The count of this clone is one. J is TRBJ2-7 and V is TRBV6-1; D is unresolved. Germline V gene lookup returns CDR1 MNHNS and CDR2 SASEGT. CDR3 length equals 14 residues. With 5 bases removed from V and 3 bases from J, the gap between germline ends came to 14 bases. This CDR3 reads CASSQTPIVYEQYF. The CDR3 DNA reads as TGTGCCAGCAGTCAAACCCCCATAGTCTACGAGCAGTACTTC.

The rearrangement uses TRBV18 and TRBJ2-5; D possibly corresponds to TRBD2 (6 bases). The CDR3 totals 14 residues. From germline, CDR1 is KGHSH and CDR2 LQKENI. The V and J ends lost 9 bases and 3 bases respectively, with 17 bases between them. CDR3 DNA: TGTGCCAGTTCCCGTGGTGGCGGGGAAGAGACCCAGTACTTC. Translating gives CASSRGGGEETQYF.

This clone was recorded once. The V gene is TRBV18, the J gene TRBJ1-1, with D tentatively TRBD1 (5 bases). The CDR3 spans 14 residues. Between the trimmed V and J ends, which lost 6 bases and 4 bases, there was a span of 15 bases. Germline-derived CDR1 and CDR2 are KGHSH and LQKENI. The CDR3 spells CASSQGSVGTEAFF. The CDR3 bases are TGTGCCAGCTCGCAGGGTTCGGTGGGCACTGAAGCTTTCTTT.

There are a few counts of this clone. The J gene is TRBJ1-3, the V gene TRBV15; no definite D call. V was cut by 0 bases and J by 2 bases, with 8 bases left in between. CDR1 is LNHNV and CDR2 is YYDKDF in the germline V gene (reference sequence). The CDR3 runs 15 residues. CDR3 region: CATSRDLTAGNTIYF. CDR3 nucleotides: TGTGCCACCAGCAGAGATTTGACTGCTGGAAACACCATATATTTT.

This clone came up once. The chain carries TRBV6-5 and TRBJ2-7; the match to TRBD1 covers 8 bases. Germline-derived CDR1 and CDR2 are MNHEY and SVGAGI. After removal of 4 bases from V and 4 bases from J, the junction contained 6 bases not matched to a gene. The CDR3 extends over 14 amino acids. CDR3 DNA: TGTGCCAGCAGTTTAGACAGGGGCAAGTACGAGCAGTACTTC. Its translation is CASSLDRGKYEQYF.

This chain joins TRBV19 and TRBJ2-5, with 7 bases matching TRBD1. The CDR3 contains 13 residues. Germline CDR1 and CDR2: LNHDA and SQIVND (reference sequence). V was pared by 4 bases and J by 5 bases, with 4 bases of the junction left unmatched. CDR3 coding DNA: TGTGCCAGTAGTAAGGGGGCGTGGGAGACCCAGTACTTC. Translation gives CASSKGAWETQYF.

The genes are TRBV2 and TRBJ1-5; D ambiguous. The CDR3 covers 13 residues. The germline V gene has CDR1 SNHLY and CDR2 FYNNEI. The V and J ends lost 6 bases and 1 base respectively, with 7 bases between them. Here the CDR3 DNA reads TGTGCCAGCAGGGAGGTGAGCAATCAGCCCCAGCATTTT. Its protein is CASREVSNQPQHF.

This clone was seen only once. The chain is built from TRBV27 and TRBJ2-7; the match to TRBD1 covers 8 bases. The CDR3 is 14 amino acids. Germline V gives CDR1 MNHEY, CDR2 SMNVEV (reference sequence). J lost 6 bases, V lost 5 bases, and 9 bases had no gene match. The CDR3 DNA reads as TGTGCCAGCAGTCCGGGACAGGTGATCCGCGAGCAGTACTTC. Protein product: CASSPGQVIREQYF.

The V call is TRBV12-5, the J call TRBJ2-5; D perhaps matches TRBD2 (7 bases). CDR1 is LGHNT and CDR2 is FRNRAP in the germline V gene. The CDR3 loop spans 13 amino acids. CDR3 sequence reads: CGGGQRGEETQYF. As DNA, the CDR3 is TGTGGGGGGGGCCAAAGGGGAGAAGAGACCCAGTACTTC.

There are a few counts of this clone. The chain links TRBV6-5 to TRBJ1-1; 8 nucleotides match TRBD1. The length of the CDR3 is 15 residues. Germline V lookup: CDR1 MNHEY, CDR2 SVGAGI. The V and J ends lost 4 bases and 1 base, in that order; junction bases with no gene match: 5. The CDR3 loop reads CASSSTGGKNTEAFF. CDR3 in DNA: TGTGCCAGCAGTTCAACAGGGGGAAAGAACACTGAAGCTTTCTTT.

V is TRBV27 and J is TRBJ2-1, with 7 bases that match TRBD2. Germline trimming cut 2 bases from V and 5 bases from J; bases unmatched to any gene: 3. The CDR3 covers 14 residues. Germline assignment: CDR1 MNHEY and CDR2 SMNVEV (reference sequence). The CDR3 loop is CASSLGGVNNEQFF. DNA for the CDR3: TGTGCCAGCAGTTTAGGGGGGGTAAACAATGAGCAGTTCTTC.

The chain recombines TRBV19 with TRBJ2-2; perhaps TRBD1 as D (6 bases). Germline loops: CDR1 LNHDA, CDR2 SQIVND (reference sequence). Trimming shortened V by 4 bases and J by 4 bases, and 13 bases separated the two germline ends. CDR3 length: 15 residues. The CDR3, as DNA: TGTGCCAGTAGTAAGACACAGGGAACCACCGGGGAGCTGTTTTTT. Amino acid sequence: CASSKTQGTTGELFF.

The chain joins TRBV10-3 to TRBJ2-3; 7 bases are shared with TRBD2. V was pared by 7 bases and J by 8 bases, with 12 bases of the junction left unmatched. CDR3 length: 14 amino acids. The germline gives CDR1 ENHRY, CDR2 SYGVKD. The CDR3 sequence: CAITETQRGGTQYF. CDR3 bases: TGTGCCATCACGGAGACCCAGCGCGGGGGTACGCAGTATTTT.

The chain has TRBV15 and TRBJ2-7; 7 positions match TRBD2. Losses at the gene ends were 5 bases for V and 7 bases for J; bases not matched to a gene: 11. CDR3 length equals 14 residues. Per the germline V gene, CDR1 is LNHNV and CDR2 is YYDKDF (reference sequence). CDR3 nucleotide sequence: TGTGCCACCAGCCCCCTGGGGGGGGGTAGGGAGCAGTACTTC. Its translation is CATSPLGGGREQYF.

V and J are TRBV29-1 and TRBJ2-1; D is ambiguous. V lost 5 bases to trimming and J lost 9 bases, with 20 bases between them. Germline CDR1 SQVTM, CDR2 ANQGSEA. The CDR3 is 14 residues long. The DNA of the CDR3 is TGCAGCGTTAATCCCTCAGGCCCCTACGGTGAGCAGTTCTTC. Translation: CSVNPSGPYGEQFF.

The J gene is TRBJ2-3, the V gene TRBV5-1; D is perhaps TRBD1 (5 bases). The CDR3 length is 12 residues. Per the germline V gene, CDR1 is SGHRS and CDR2 is YFSETQ. Deletions cut 4 bases from V and 5 bases from J, with 8 bases between. CDR3 region: CASSLTGDTQYF. In DNA, the CDR3 is TGCGCCAGCAGCCTTACAGGAGATACGCAGTATTTT. Complete variable domain (other parts from reference TRBV5-1 and TRBJ2-3): KAGVTQTPRYLIKTRGQQVTLSCSPISGHRSVSWYQQTPGQGLQFLFEYFSETQRNKGNFPGRFSGRQFSNSRSEMNVSTLELGDSALYLCASSLTGDTQYFGPGTRLTVL.

The rearrangement links TRBV10-3 to TRBJ2-1, with D perhaps matching TRBD2 (6 bases). V lost 11 bases, J lost 1 base, and 9 bases lay in between. Germline V gene sequence: CDR1 ENHRY, CDR2 SYGVKD. The CDR3 length is 12 residues. The CDR3, as DNA: TGTGCCTCCGGAGGGTCCTACAATGAGCAGTTCTTC. Protein sequence: CASGGSYNEQFF.

The V and J genes are TRBV7-6 and TRBJ1-1; the D gene is possibly TRBD1 (6 bases). Germline lookup yields CDR1 SGHVS and CDR2 FNYEAQ. Trimming removed 4 bases from V and 12 bases from J, with 15 bases in between. The CDR3 loop spans 12 amino acids. The CDR3 reads CASSSTDSLPFF. CDR3 bases: TGTGCCAGCAGCTCGACGGACAGCCTACCTTTCTTT.

The chain is built from TRBV7-9 and TRBJ1-2; D unresolved. CDR3 size: 12 residues. Germline values: CDR1 SEHNR, CDR2 FQNEAQ (reference sequence). The germline V and J ends were trimmed by 3 bases and 8 bases, with 10 bases remaining between them. The CDR3 region is CASSLSNPGYTF. The CDR3 region has the DNA TGTGCCAGCAGCTTGTCAAATCCCGGCTACACCTTC.

The chain joins TRBV7-8 to TRBJ2-2, with TRBD1 identical over 10 bases. Germline lookup yields CDR1 SGHVS and CDR2 FQNEAQ. Trimming cost V 3 bases and J 2 bases; bases outside gene matches: 6. This CDR3 spans 17 amino acids. The CDR3 region is CASSFRGTGANTGELFF. As DNA, the CDR3 is TGTGCCAGCAGCTTTAGGGGGACAGGGGCCAACACCGGGGAGCTGTTTTTT.

The rearrangement links TRBV7-9 to TRBJ2-3; D is unresolved. CDR3 length: 15 residues. Trimming removed 1 base from V and 2 bases from J, with 10 bases in between. Germline V gene data show CDR1 as SEHNR and CDR2 as FQNEAQ (reference sequence). For the CDR3, the DNA is TGTGCCAGCAGCTTAGAACAGATAACCACAGATACGCAGTATTTT. It is translated as CASSLEQITTDTQYF.

This sequence joins TRBV11-3 and TRBJ2-7; 7 bases line up with TRBD1. The ends lost 2 bases at V and 3 bases at J; junction bases unmatched: 4. The germline gives CDR1 SGHNT, CDR2 YENEEA. The CDR3 is made up of 14 amino acids. The CDR3 nucleotides are TGTGCCAGCAGCTTACAGGGGGTAGGCTACGAGCAGTACTTC. Protein: CASSLQGVGYEQYF.